A single sample gave rise to the 5 T cell receptor beta chains below, sequenced in a study of T cell repertoires in cytomegalovirus infection. A single record per CDR3 protein comes from TCRdb applying MiXCR to the reads. Of 300,000 to 450,000 distinct CDR3 sequences listed, around 18% are singletons. What was sequenced was PBMCs. These receptors were obtained from a human donor in good health (CMV status not recorded). Some clones in this sample may be carry-over from other donors' samples.

This clonotype was observed a few times. The chain has TRBV20-1 and TRBJ2-3, with D perhaps matching TRBD2 (5 bases). Germline loops: CDR1 DFQATT, CDR2 SNEGSKA (reference sequence). V dropped 3 bases and J dropped 11 bases, with 18 bases sitting between them. CDR3 length equals 13 residues. CDR3 bases: TGCAGTGCTAGGCCCCTCGGGGTAACGCGGCAGTATTTT. It is translated as CSARPLGVTRQYF.

The chain employs TRBV6-2 or TRBV6-3 and TRBJ2-1, with D maybe TRBD1 (6 bases). CDR1 is MNHEY, CDR2 SVGEGT, per germline. CDR3 length: 14 residues. V gave up 6 bases and J gave up 8 bases, with 17 bases separating them. CDR3 in DNA: TGTGCCAGCAGGAGGGACACGTCCAGGGATGAGCAGTTCTTC. Translated: CASRRDTSRDEQFF.

This clonotype showed up many times. CDR3 sequence (DNA): TGTGCCAGCAGCCGTCAACCTAGCTTCCACGAGCAGTACTTC. Translating it yields CASSRQPSFHEQYF. J is TRBJ2-7 and V is TRBV7-2, with a weak D call TRBD2 (5 bases). Germline lookup yields CDR1 SGHTA and CDR2 FQGNSA. Trimming shortened V by 5 bases and J by 5 bases, and 16 bases separated the two germline ends. The CDR3 runs to 14 residues.

This clonotype was seen a handful of times. The genes are TRBV7-2 and TRBJ1-2; a weak D match, TRBD1 (5 bases). V shed 5 bases and J shed 4 bases, with 17 bases lying between them. Germline values: CDR1 SGHTA, CDR2 FQGNSA. This CDR3 region has 15 residues. The CDR3 DNA reads TGTGCCAGCAGCCTCGCCGTCGGGGGGTTCTATGGCTACACCTTC. Its protein is CASSLAVGGFYGYTF. Filled out from reference TRBV7-2 and TRBJ1-2, the complete variable domain reads GAGVSQSPSNKVTEKGKDVELRCDPISGHTALYWYRQSLGQGLEFLIYFQGNSAPDKSGLPSDRFSAERTGGSVSTLTIQRTQQEDSAVYLCASSLAVGGFYGYTFGSGTRLTVV.

This clonotype was seen many times. This rearrangement joins TRBV12-3 or TRBV12-4 to TRBJ2-7; D is uncertain. V lost 6 bases to trimming and J lost 2 bases, with 11 bases between them. The CDR3 is 13 amino acids. The CDR3 protein is CASSKVRAYEQYF. Here the CDR3 DNA reads TGTGCCAGCAGCAAAGTCCGGGCCTACGAGCAGTACTTC.